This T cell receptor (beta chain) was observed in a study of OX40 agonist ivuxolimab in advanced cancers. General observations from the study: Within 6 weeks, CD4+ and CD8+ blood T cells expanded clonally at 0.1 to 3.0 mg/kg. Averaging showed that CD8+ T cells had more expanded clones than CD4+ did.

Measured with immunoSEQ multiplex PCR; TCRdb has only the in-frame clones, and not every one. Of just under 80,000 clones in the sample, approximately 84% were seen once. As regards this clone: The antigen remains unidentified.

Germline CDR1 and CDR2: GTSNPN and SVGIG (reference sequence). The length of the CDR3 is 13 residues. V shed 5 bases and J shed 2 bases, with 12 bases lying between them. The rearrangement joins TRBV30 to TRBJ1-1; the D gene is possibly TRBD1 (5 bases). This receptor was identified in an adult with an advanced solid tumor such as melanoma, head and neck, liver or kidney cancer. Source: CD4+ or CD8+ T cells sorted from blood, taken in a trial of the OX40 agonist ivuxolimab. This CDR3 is CAWLRGGNTEAFF. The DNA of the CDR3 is TGTGCCTGGCTTCGGGGCGGAAACACTGAAGCTTTCTTT.